Shown below are 12 T cell receptor beta chains from a single sample sequenced in a study of blood T cell repertoires in COVID-19. Produced via immunoSEQ multiplex PCR; TCRdb's table is partial and in-frame only. The sample lists 250,000 to 300,000 clones, about four fifths occurring once. Sequencing was performed on peripheral blood. The origin of the receptors is a man at least 80 years old with acute or convalescent COVID-19.

The rearrangement uses TRBV6-5 and TRBJ1-2, with D maybe TRBD1 (5 bases). The CDR3 is made up of 12 amino acids. Germline CDR1 is MNHEY and CDR2 is SVGAGI. The germline V and J ends were trimmed by 6 bases and 4 bases, with 9 bases remaining between them. CDR3 nucleotides: TGTGCCAGCAGGGGTGGGGCCTATGGCTACACCTTC. Protein: CASRGGAYGYTF.

This clone was detected a few times. The chain has TRBV10-3 and TRBJ2-1, with 8 bases identical to TRBD1. Germline CDR1 and CDR2: ENHRY and SYGVKD. With 4 bases clipped from V and 0 bases from J, the junction kept 2 bases outside the gene matches. There are 15 residues in the CDR3. The CDR3 here is CAISATGDSYNEQFF. The CDR3 coding sequence is TGTGCCATCAGTGCGACAGGGGACTCCTACAATGAGCAGTTCTTC.

This clone was seen at least ten times. The gene calls are TRBV5-6 and TRBJ1-4, with 8 bases lining up with TRBD1. The CDR3 is 15 residues long. Trimming removed 4 bases from V and 8 bases from J; junction bases left unmatched: 10. Germline V lookup: CDR1 SGHDT, CDR2 YYEEEE. The CDR3 region has the DNA TGTGCCAGCAGCCCCGGACAGGGCTATCGCGAAAAACTGTTTTTT. The encoded protein is CASSPGQGYREKLFF.

In nucleotides, the CDR3 is TGTGCCAGCAGTCCCCGGGACAGGGGCTTCGGCTACAATGAGCAGTTCTTC. This codes for CASSPRDRGFGYNEQFF. J is TRBJ2-1 and V is TRBV2; TRBD1 matches 10 bases. The CDR3 runs to 17 residues. The junction had 10 bases not matched to a gene; V was cut back by 5 bases and J by 3 bases. Germline values: CDR1 SNHLY, CDR2 FYNNEI.

J is TRBJ2-2 and V is TRBV19; D unclear. The germline CDR1 and CDR2 sequences are LNHDA and SQIVND (reference sequence). Trimming cost V 3 bases and J 5 bases, with 7 bases left between them. The CDR3 contains 13 residues. The CDR3 reads CASSIASTGELFF. The CDR3 nucleotides are TGTGCCAGTAGTATCGCTAGTACCGGGGAGCTGTTTTTT. Complete variable domain (other parts from reference TRBV19 and TRBJ2-2): DGGITQSPKYLFRKEGQNVTLSCEQNLNHDAMYWYRQDPGQGLRLIYYSQIVNDFQKGDIAEGYSVSREKKESFPLTVTSAQKNPTAFYLCASSIASTGELFFGEGSRLTVL.

The chain joins TRBV7-7 to TRBJ2-1; possible D gene TRBD1, 6 bases. Per the germline V gene, CDR1 is SSHAT and CDR2 is FNYEAQ (reference sequence). The CDR3 has 15 amino acids. Trimming took off 8 bases at V and 1 base at J, with 15 bases between the two ends. CDR3 in amino acids: CASWTATFSYNEQFF. The CDR3 coding sequence is TGTGCCAGCTGGACAGCGACGTTTTCCTACAATGAGCAGTTCTTC.

The V call is TRBV6-5, the J call TRBJ2-7, with a weak D call TRBD1 (5 bases). CDR1 is MNHEY and CDR2 is SVGAGI in the germline V gene. The CDR3 consists of 12 residues. V was shortened by 6 bases and J by 7 bases, with 13 bases between the two germline ends. The CDR3 here is CASRGLRGEQYF. The CDR3 DNA is TGTGCCAGCAGGGGGCTTCGAGGAGAGCAGTACTTC.

The J gene is TRBJ2-7, the V gene TRBV23-1; 10 positions agree with TRBD2. TRBV23-1 belongs to the ORF category, with a function that is uncertain. CDR3 length: 16 amino acids. V shed 5 bases and J 4 bases; nucleotides not matched to a gene: 11. The CDR3 DNA follows: TGCGCCAGCAGTTGTCTAGCGGGGGAGCTAGGGTACGAGCAGTACTTC. This gives the protein CASSCLAGELGYEQYF.

The rearrangement links TRBV6-5 to TRBJ1-1; D not resolved. Trimming took off 2 bases at V and 2 bases at J, with 12 bases between the two ends. This CDR3 comprises 15 residues. In germline, CDR1 is MNHEY, CDR2 SVGAGI. DNA of the CDR3: TGTGCCAGCAGTTACAATCCCAGAAAAAACACTGAAGCTTTCTTT. Amino acid sequence: CASSYNPRKNTEAFF.

V usage is TRBV6-4 and J usage is TRBJ1-5, with D tentatively TRBD1 (6 bases). CDR3 length equals 16 residues. V was trimmed by 5 bases and J by 2 bases, leaving 16 bases between them. Germline V CDR1 and CDR2: MRHNA, SNTAGT. The CDR3 reads CASSHRQDIGNQPQHF. As DNA, the CDR3 is TGTGCCAGCAGTCACCGACAGGATATCGGCAATCAGCCCCAGCATTTT.

The genes are TRBV3-1 (or the pseudogene TRBV3-2) and TRBJ1-2; the match to TRBD1 covers 8 bases. The V and J ends lost 6 bases and 4 bases, in that order; junction bases with no gene match: 7. Germline CDR1 reads LGHDT; CDR2 reads YNNKEL (reference sequence). CDR3 length: 14 amino acids. The CDR3 spells CASRRTGLSYGYTF. The CDR3 DNA reads as TGTGCCAGCAGGCGGACAGGGCTGAGCTATGGCTACACCTTC.

The rearrangement uses TRBV19 and TRBJ2-1, with D tentatively TRBD1 (6 bases). Per germline, CDR1 LNHDA and CDR2 SQIVND (reference sequence). The CDR3 covers 13 residues. Trimming pared 0 bases from V and 11 bases from J, leaving 11 bases between. CDR3 nucleotides: TGTGCCAGTAGTATAGACCCAGGGGCCAAGCAGTTCTTC. Translated: CASSIDPGAKQFF.